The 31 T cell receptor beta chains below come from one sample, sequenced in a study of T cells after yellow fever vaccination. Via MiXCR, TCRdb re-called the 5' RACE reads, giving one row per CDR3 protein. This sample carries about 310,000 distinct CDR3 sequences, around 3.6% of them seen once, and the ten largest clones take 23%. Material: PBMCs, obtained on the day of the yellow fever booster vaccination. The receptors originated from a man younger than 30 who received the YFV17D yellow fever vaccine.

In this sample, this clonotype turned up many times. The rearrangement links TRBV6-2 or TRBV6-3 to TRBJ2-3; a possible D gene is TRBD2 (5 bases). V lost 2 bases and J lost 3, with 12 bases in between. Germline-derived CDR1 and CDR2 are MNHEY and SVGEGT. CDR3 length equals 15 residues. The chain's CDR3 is CASSYTLEGTDTQYF. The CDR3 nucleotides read TGTGCCAGCAGTTACACCCTAGAGGGTACAGATACGCAGTATTTT.

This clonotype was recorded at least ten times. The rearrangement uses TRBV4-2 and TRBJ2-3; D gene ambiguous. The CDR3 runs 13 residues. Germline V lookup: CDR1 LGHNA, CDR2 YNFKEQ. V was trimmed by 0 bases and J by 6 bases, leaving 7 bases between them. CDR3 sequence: CASSQDGSDTQYF. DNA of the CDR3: TGTGCCAGCAGCCAAGATGGTAGTGATACGCAGTATTTT.

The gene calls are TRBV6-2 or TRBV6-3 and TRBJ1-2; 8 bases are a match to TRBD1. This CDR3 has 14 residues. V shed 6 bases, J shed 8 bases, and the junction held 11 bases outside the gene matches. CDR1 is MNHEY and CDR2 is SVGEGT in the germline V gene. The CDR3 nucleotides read TGTGCCAGCAGATCCCGAACAGGGGGAGGAGGCTACACCTTC. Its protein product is CASRSRTGGGGYTF.

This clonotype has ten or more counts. The CDR3 sequence is CASSYRGRYGYTF. For the CDR3, the DNA is TGTGCCAGCAGTTACAGGGGACGCTATGGCTACACCTTC. The V call is TRBV6-5, the J call TRBJ1-2; D is possibly TRBD1 (5 bases). This CDR3 region has 13 residues. Per germline, CDR1 MNHEY and CDR2 SVGAGI. The V and J ends lost 2 bases and 4 bases respectively, with 8 bases between them.

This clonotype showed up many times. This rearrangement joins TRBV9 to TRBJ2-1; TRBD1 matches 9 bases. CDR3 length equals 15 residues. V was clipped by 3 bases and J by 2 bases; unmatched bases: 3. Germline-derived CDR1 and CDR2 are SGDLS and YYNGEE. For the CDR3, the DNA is TGTGCCAGCAGCGCAACAGGGGGCCCCTACAATGAGCAGTTCTTC. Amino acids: CASSATGGPYNEQFF.

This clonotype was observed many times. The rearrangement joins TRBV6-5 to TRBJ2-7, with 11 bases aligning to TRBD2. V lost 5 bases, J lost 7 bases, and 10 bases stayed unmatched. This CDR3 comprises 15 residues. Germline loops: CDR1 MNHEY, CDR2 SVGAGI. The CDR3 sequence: CASSPASGGTKEQYF. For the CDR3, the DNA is TGTGCCAGCAGTCCGGCTAGCGGGGGGACTAAGGAGCAGTACTTC.

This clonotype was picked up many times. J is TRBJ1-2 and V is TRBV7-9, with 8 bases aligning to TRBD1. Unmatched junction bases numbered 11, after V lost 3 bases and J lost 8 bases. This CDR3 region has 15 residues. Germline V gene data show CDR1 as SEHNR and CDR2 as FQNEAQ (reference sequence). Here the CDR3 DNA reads TGTGCCAGCAGCTTTCCGGGACAGGTAACCGGAGGCTACACCTTC. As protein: CASSFPGQVTGGYTF.

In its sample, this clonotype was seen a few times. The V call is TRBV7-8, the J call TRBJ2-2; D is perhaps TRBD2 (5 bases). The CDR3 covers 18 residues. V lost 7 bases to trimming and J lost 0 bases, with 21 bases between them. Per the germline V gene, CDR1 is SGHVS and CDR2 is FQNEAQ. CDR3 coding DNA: TGTGCCAGCACCCGAGAGGGCAGGACTTACGCGAACACCGGGGAGCTGTTTTTT. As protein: CASTREGRTYANTGELFF.

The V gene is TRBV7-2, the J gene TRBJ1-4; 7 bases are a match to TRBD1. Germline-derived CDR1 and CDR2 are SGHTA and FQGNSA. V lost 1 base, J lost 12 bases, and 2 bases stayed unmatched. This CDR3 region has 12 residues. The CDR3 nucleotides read TGTGCCAGCAGCTTAGACAGGGGCCAACTGTTTTTT. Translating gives CASSLDRGQLFF. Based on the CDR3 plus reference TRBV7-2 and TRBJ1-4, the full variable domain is GAGVSQSPSNKVTEKGKDVELRCDPISGHTALYWYRQSLGQGLEFLIYFQGNSAPDKSGLPSDRFSAERTGGSVSTLTIQRTQQEDSAVYLCASSLDRGQLFFGSGTQLSVL.

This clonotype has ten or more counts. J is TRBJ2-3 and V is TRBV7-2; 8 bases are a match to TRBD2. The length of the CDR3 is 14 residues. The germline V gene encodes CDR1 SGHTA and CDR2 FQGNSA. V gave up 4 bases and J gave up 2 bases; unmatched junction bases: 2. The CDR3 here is CASSSGGYTDTQYF. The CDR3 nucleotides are TGTGCCAGCAGCTCGGGGGGGTACACAGATACGCAGTATTTT.

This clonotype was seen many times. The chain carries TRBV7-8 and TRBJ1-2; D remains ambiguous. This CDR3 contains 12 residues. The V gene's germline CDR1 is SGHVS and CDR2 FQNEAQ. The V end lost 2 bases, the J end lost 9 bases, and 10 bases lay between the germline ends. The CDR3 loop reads CASSLMGDRYTF. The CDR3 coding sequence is TGTGCCAGCAGCTTAATGGGTGATCGCTACACCTTC.

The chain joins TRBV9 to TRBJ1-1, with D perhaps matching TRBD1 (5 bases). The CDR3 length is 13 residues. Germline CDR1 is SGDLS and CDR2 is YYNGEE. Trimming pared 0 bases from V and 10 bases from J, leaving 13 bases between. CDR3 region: CASSVGQGKVAFF. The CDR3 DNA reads TGTGCCAGCAGCGTAGGGCAGGGAAAGGTAGCTTTCTTT.

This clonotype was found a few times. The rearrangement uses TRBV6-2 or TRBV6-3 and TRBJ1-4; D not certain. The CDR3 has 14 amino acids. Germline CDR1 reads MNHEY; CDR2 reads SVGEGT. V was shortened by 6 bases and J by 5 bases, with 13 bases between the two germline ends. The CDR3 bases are TGTGCCAGCAGGACCGAGCGACCAAATGAAAAACTGTTTTTT. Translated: CASRTERPNEKLFF.

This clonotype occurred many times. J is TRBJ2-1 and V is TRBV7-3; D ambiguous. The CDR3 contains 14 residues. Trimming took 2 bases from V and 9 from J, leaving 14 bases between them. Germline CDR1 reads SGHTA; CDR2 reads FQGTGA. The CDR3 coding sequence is TGTGCCAGCAGCTTAGGGTCTGGTATTAGTGAGCAGTTCTTC. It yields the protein CASSLGSGISEQFF.

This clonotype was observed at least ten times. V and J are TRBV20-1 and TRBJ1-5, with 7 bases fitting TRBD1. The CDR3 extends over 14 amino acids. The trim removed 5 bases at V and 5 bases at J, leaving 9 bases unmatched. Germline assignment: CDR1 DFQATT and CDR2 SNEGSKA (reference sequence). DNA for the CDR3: TGCAGTGCTCCGCCGGGACAGAGGGATCAGCCCCAGCATTTT. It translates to CSAPPGQRDQPQHF.

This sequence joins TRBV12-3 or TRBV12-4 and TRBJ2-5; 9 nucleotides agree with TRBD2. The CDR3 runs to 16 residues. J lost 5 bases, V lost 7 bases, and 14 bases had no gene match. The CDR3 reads CASNSAGGPRRETQYF. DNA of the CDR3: TGTGCCAGCAACTCGGCGGGGGGGCCTAGGCGGGAGACCCAGTACTTC.

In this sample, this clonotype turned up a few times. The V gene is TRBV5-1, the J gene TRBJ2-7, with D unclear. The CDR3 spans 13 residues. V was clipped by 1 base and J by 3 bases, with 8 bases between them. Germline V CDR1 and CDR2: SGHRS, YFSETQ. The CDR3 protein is CASSLRAYYEQYF. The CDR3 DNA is TGCGCCAGCAGCTTGCGAGCATACTACGAGCAGTACTTC.

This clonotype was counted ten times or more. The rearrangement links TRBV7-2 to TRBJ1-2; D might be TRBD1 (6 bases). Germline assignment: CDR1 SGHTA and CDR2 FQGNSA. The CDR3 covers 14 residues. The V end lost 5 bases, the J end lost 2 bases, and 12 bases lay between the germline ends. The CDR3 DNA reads TGTGCCAGCAGCAGAAACCAGGGGAACTATGGCTACACCTTC. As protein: CASSRNQGNYGYTF.

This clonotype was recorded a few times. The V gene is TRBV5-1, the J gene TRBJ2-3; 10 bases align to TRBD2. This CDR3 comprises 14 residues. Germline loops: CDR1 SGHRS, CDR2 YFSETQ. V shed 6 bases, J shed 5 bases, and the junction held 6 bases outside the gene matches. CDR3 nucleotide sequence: TGCGCCAGCACTCCTAGCGGGGGTGGAGATACGCAGTATTTT. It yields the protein CASTPSGGGDTQYF.

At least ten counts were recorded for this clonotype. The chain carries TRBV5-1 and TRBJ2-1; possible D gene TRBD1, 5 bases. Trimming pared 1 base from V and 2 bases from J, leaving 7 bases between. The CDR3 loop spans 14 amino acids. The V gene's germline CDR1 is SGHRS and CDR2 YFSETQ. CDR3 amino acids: CASSLMDTYNEQFF. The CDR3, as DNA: TGCGCCAGCAGCTTGATGGACACCTACAATGAGCAGTTCTTC.

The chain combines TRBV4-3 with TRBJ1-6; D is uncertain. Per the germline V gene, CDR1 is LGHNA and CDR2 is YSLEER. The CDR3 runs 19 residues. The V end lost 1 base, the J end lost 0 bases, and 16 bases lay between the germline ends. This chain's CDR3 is CASSQATVGFSSYNSPLHF. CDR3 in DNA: TGCGCCAGCAGCCAAGCGACGGTCGGTTTTAGCTCCTATAATTCACCCCTCCACTTT.

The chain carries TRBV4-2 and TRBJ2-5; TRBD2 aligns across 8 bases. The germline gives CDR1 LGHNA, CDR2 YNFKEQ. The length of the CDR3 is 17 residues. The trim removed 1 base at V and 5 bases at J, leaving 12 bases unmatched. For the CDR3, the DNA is TGTGCCAGCAGCCAAGGGGATGCGGGGGGCCCTCGTGAGACCCAGTACTTC. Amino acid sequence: CASSQGDAGGPRETQYF.

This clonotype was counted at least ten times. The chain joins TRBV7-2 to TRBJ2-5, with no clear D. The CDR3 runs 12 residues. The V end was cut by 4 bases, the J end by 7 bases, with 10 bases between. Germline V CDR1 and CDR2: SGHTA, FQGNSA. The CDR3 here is CASSYASRTQYF. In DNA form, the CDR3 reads TGTGCCAGCAGCTATGCCTCTCGGACCCAGTACTTC.

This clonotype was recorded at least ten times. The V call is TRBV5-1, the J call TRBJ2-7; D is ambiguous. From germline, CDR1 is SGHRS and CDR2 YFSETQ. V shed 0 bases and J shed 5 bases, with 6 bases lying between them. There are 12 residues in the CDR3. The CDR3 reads CASSLEAHEQYF. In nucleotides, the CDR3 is TGCGCCAGCAGCTTGGAGGCCCACGAGCAGTACTTC.

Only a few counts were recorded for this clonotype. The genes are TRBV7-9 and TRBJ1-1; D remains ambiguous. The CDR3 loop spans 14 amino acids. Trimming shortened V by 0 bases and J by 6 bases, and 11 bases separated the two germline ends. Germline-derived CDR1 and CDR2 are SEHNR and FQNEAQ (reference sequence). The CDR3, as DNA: TGTGCCAGCAGCTTAGCGTTGGGCCGTCCTGAAGCTTTCTTT. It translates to CASSLALGRPEAFF.

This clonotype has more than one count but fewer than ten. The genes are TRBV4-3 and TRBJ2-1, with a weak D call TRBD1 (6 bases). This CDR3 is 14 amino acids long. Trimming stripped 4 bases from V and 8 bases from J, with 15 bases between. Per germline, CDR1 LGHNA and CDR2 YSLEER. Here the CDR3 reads CASSRRLQGHEQFF. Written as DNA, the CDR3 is TGCGCCAGCAGCCGTCGCCTACAGGGACATGAGCAGTTCTTC.

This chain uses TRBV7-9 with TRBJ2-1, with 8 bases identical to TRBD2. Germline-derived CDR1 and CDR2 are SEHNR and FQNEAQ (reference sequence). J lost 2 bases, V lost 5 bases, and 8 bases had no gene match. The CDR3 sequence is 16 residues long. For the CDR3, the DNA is TGTGCCAGCAGCCCCCCCCGGGGGGGGACCTACAATGAGCAGTTCTTC. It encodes CASSPPRGGTYNEQFF.

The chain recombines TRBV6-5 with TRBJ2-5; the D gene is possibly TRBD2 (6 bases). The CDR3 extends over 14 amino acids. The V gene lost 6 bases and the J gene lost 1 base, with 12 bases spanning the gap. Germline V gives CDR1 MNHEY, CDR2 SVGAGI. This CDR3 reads CASRSRDFQETQYF. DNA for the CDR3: TGTGCCAGCAGATCCCGGGACTTCCAAGAGACCCAGTACTTC.

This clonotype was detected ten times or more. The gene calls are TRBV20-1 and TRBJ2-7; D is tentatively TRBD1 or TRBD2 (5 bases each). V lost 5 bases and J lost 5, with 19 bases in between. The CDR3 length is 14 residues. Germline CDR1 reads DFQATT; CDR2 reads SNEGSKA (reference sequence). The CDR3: CSAVPVGRDHEQYV. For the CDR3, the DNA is TGCAGTGCTGTGCCGGTGGGACGGGACCACGAGCAGTACGTC.

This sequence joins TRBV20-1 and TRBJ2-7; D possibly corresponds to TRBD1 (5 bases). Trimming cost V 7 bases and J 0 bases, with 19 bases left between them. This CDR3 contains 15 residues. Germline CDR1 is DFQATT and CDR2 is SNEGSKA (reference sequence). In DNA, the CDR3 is TGCAGTGTTTCGTGGGGCAGTAGAAACTCCTACGAGCAGTACTTC. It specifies CSVSWGSRNSYEQYF.

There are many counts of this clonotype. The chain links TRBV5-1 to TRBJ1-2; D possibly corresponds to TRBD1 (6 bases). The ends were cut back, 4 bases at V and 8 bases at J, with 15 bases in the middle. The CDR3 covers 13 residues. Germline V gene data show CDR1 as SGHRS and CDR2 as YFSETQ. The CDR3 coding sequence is TGCGCCAGCAGCATAACAGGGTCCCTGGGCTACACCTTC. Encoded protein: CASSITGSLGYTF.